Below, one T cell receptor (beta chain) is given with its context. V was pared by 2 bases and J by 6 bases, with 10 bases of the junction left unmatched. This CDR3 is built from 16 residues. Germline V CDR1 and CDR2: SGHVS, FQNEAQ. This record belongs to a study of T cells in localized non-small cell lung cancer. TCRdb's copy holds only in-frame clones and misses some; the assay was immunoSEQ multiplex PCR. This table has around 30,000 clones, around 93% appearing once. This chain links TRBV7-8 with TRBJ2-1; 7 bases are a match to TRBD1. This receptor was identified in a man aged 35-69 years with stage II lung adenocarcinoma. Sequenced material: PBMCs, taken before any cancer treatment. The CDR3 is CASSLPGTEMINEQFF. The CDR3, as DNA: TGTGCCAGCAGCTTACCCGGGACAGAGATGATCAATGAGCAGTTCTTC.